The clone carrying this T cell receptor (beta chain) was counted a few times. As part of library construction, unique molecular identifiers were attached to individual cDNA molecules. Via MiXCR, TCRdb re-called the 5' RACE reads, giving one row per CDR3 protein. Here the sample spans tens of thousands of distinct CDR3 sequences, about 3.9% being singletons. These data come from a study of early T cells in non-severe SARS-CoV-2 infection. V was pared by 3 bases and J by 3 bases, with 1 base of the junction left unmatched. This CDR3 contains 14 residues. Germline V gene data show CDR1 as SGHTS and CDR2 as YDEGEE.

The receptor's source is an adult who was a healthcare worker with PCR-confirmed SARS-CoV-2 infection or an uninfected control (not recorded which). The sequencing input was whole blood. V and J are TRBV5-8 and TRBJ2-3; 10 positions agree with TRBD1. The CDR3 protein is CASSSGQGTDTQYF. CDR3 in DNA: TGTGCCAGCAGCTCGGGACAGGGGACAGATACGCAGTATTTT.